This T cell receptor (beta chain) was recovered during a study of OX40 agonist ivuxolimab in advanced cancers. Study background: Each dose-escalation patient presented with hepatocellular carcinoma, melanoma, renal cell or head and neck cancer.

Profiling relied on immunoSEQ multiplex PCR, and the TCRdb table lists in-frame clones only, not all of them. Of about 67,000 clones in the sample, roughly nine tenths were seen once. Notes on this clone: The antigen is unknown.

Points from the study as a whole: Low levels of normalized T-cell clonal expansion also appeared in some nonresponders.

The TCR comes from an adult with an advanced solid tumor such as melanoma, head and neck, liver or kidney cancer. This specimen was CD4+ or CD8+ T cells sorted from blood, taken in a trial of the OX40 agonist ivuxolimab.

This chain's CDR3 is CASSLRVAGNNEQFF. CDR3 DNA sequence: TGTGCCAGCAGTTTAAGAGTTGCGGGAAACAATGAGCAGTTCTTC. The gene calls are TRBV28 and TRBJ2-1; the D gene is possibly TRBD2 (6 bases). Germline values: CDR1 MDHEN, CDR2 SYDVKM. The length of the CDR3 is 15 residues. V was cut by 2 bases and J by 5 bases, with 13 bases left in between.